These 32 T cell receptor beta chains share one sample of origin, sequenced in a study of T-cell memory formation after mild COVID-19 (TCRdb year 2021). Receptor libraries were prepared by 5' RACE. Sequencing was carried out with an Illumina NovaSeq 6000. The public reads were quality trimmed at Q25 with fastp and then assembled into clones with MiXCR by TCRdb, keeping productive beta chains. CDR3 protein sequences are deduplicated, and each keeps its most common genes and DNA. In all, the sample holds about 560,000 distinct CDR3 sequences, and roughly 17% of those were seen once. The top ten clonotypes cover around 7.8% of the sample. The sequenced sample was PBMCs or a T cell subset sorted from them (not recorded which). All receptors derive from an adult woman who had mild COVID-19 (a few samples of this study predate the infection). The sample titles of this study are shuffled in the database, so cell type and time point are left out; the donor was told from shared clones.

This clonotype appeared many times. This chain connects TRBV5-5 to TRBJ2-1; 9 bases line up with TRBD1. CDR1 SGHKS and CDR2 YYEKEE come from the germline V gene (reference sequence). The V gene end was trimmed by 4 bases and the J gene end by 5 bases; junction bases not matched to a gene: 1. The CDR3 runs 13 residues. CDR3 sequence reads: CASSRDRDNEQFF. CDR3 sequence (DNA): TGTGCCAGCAGCCGGGACAGGGACAATGAGCAGTTCTTC.

Only a few counts were recorded for this clonotype. The chain couples TRBV20-1 to TRBJ1-6, with D perhaps matching TRBD1 (5 bases). Germline V lookup: CDR1 DFQATT, CDR2 SNEGSKA (reference sequence). Trimming removed 2 bases from V and 6 bases from J, with 14 bases in between. The CDR3 is 15 residues long. The CDR3 coding sequence is TGCAGTGCTAGACCGGCAGGGCAACCTAATTCACCCCTCCACTTT. Its translation is CSARPAGQPNSPLHF.

V is TRBV7-9 and J is TRBJ2-7; D is uncertain. The CDR3 is 12 residues long. Trimming took 3 bases from V and 2 from J, leaving 5 bases between them. Germline V gene data show CDR1 as SEHNR and CDR2 as FQNEAQ (reference sequence). The CDR3 is CASSFWTYEQYF. Here the CDR3 DNA reads TGTGCCAGCAGCTTTTGGACCTACGAGCAGTACTTC.

In its sample, this clonotype was seen a few times. V gene TRBV3-1 combines with J gene TRBJ2-1; the D call may be TRBD1 or TRBD2 (5 bases each). V lost 4 bases and J lost 7, with 8 bases in between. Germline CDR1 LGHDT, CDR2 YNNKEL (reference sequence). The CDR3 is 12 residues long. In DNA form, the CDR3 reads TGTGCCAGCAGCCCTTGGGGGAATGAGCAGTTCTTC. Translating it yields CASSPWGNEQFF.

This clonotype was observed a few times. The chain links TRBV21-1 to TRBJ2-7; the tabulated D call, TRBD2, remains unverified against the DNA. TRBV21-1 is flagged as a pseudogene. The CDR3 consists of 15 residues. The CDR3 DNA sequence: TGTGCCAGCAGCAAGACTAGCGGGAGCTCCTACGAGCAGTACTTC. Translated: CASSKTSGSSYEQYF.

The V call is TRBV9, the J call TRBJ2-7, with TRBD2 matching 7 bases. The CDR3 is 13 amino acids. Germline V gene data show CDR1 as SGDLS and CDR2 as YYNGEE. V shed 6 bases, J shed 6 bases, and the junction held 9 bases outside the gene matches. In nucleotides, the CDR3 is TGTGCCAGCAACCTGGGAGGGTACGGCGAGCAGTACTTC. It encodes CASNLGGYGEQYF.

This clonotype was picked up a small number of times. This sequence joins TRBV5-6 and TRBJ1-4; D perhaps matches TRBD1 (6 bases). V was cut by 3 bases and J by 6 bases, with 21 bases left in between. CDR1 and CDR2 from the germline V gene are SGHDT and YYEEEE. The CDR3 is 17 amino acids. The DNA of the CDR3 is TGTGCCAGCAGCTCCATACGGCAGGGGATGTCAGATGAAAAACTGTTTTTT. Translation gives CASSSIRQGMSDEKLFF.

The sample holds a few counts of this clonotype. V gene TRBV9 combines with J gene TRBJ2-3; TRBD1 aligns across 9 bases. This CDR3 has 16 residues. Looked up from germline, CDR1 is SGDLS and CDR2 is YYNGEE. J was trimmed by 4 bases and V by 1 base; bases with no gene match: 7. The CDR3 here is CASSVRDRVPPDTQYF. Written as DNA, the CDR3 is TGTGCCAGCAGCGTAAGGGACAGGGTCCCCCCAGATACGCAGTATTTT.

The chain couples TRBV27 to TRBJ2-7; weak D call: TRBD2 (6 bases). V gave up 8 bases and J gave up 0 bases, with 8 bases separating them. The CDR3 runs to 12 residues. Per the germline V gene, CDR1 is MNHEY and CDR2 is SMNVEV (reference sequence). In nucleotides, the CDR3 is TGTGCCAGCCGGGGGAACTCCTACGAGCAGTACTTC. Protein sequence: CASRGNSYEQYF.

The chain links TRBV24-1 to TRBJ2-7; D ambiguous. The CDR3 spans 16 residues. The germline gives CDR1 KGHDR, CDR2 SFDVKD. V was clipped by 9 bases and J by 0 bases, with 20 bases between them. The CDR3, as DNA: TGTGCCACCGAGCATACTGGGCAGCTTATCTCCTACGAGCAGTACTTC. Its translation is CATEHTGQLISYEQYF.

The chain carries TRBV6-5 and TRBJ2-1; 13 bases fit TRBD2. The CDR3 sequence is 16 residues long. Germline V gene sequence: CDR1 MNHEY, CDR2 SVGAGI. J lost 7 bases, V lost 5 bases, and 8 bases had no gene match. The CDR3 nucleotides read TGTGCCAGCAGTATGGGACTAGCGGGACAACTAAATGAGCAGTTCTTC. This codes for CASSMGLAGQLNEQFF.

Only a few counts were recorded for this clonotype. This sequence joins TRBV11-2 and TRBJ1-3; TRBD1 agrees at 7 bases. Germline V gives CDR1 SGHAT, CDR2 FQNNGV. This CDR3 region has 16 residues. Trimming took 5 bases from V and 4 from J; bases not matched to a gene: 11. CDR3 DNA sequence: TGTGCCAGCAGCGATCTCGACAGGGCCTCAGGAAACACCATATATTTT. This codes for CASSDLDRASGNTIYF. Complete variable domain (other parts from reference TRBV11-2 and TRBJ1-3): EAGVAQSPRYKIIEKRQSVAFWCNPISGHATLYWYQQILGQGPKLLIQFQNNGVVDDSQLPKDRFSAERLKGVDSTLKIQPAKLEDSAVYLCASSDLDRASGNTIYFGEGSWLTVV.

This chain uses TRBV5-1 with TRBJ1-1; perhaps TRBD1 as D (5 bases). Trimming cost V 4 bases and J 5 bases, with 12 bases left between them. Germline-derived CDR1 and CDR2 are SGHRS and YFSETQ. The CDR3 totals 13 residues. CDR3 DNA sequence: TGCGCCAGCAGCCCTATGGAGGGGACTGAAGCTTTCTTT. Translating it yields CASSPMEGTEAFF.

The rearrangement joins TRBV18 to TRBJ2-5; D perhaps matches TRBD1 (5 bases). The germline V gene encodes CDR1 KGHSH and CDR2 LQKENI. The CDR3 extends over 13 amino acids. Trimming stripped 6 bases from V and 4 bases from J, with 12 bases between. CDR3 protein: CASSRVNGETQYF. CDR3 DNA sequence: TGTGCCAGCTCCAGGGTTAATGGAGAGACCCAGTACTTC.

This chain connects TRBV20-1 to TRBJ2-3, with TRBD1 as a possible D gene (6 bases). With 4 bases removed from V and 3 bases from J, the gap between germline ends came to 14 bases. Germline values: CDR1 DFQATT, CDR2 SNEGSKA (reference sequence). The CDR3 is made up of 14 amino acids. Written as DNA, the CDR3 is TGCAGTGCTACTGCTCAGGGGCGGACAGATACGCAGTATTTT. Its protein is CSATAQGRTDTQYF.

V gene TRBV7-9 combines with J gene TRBJ1-1; D gene ambiguous. Germline assignment: CDR1 SEHNR and CDR2 FQNEAQ (reference sequence). The CDR3 is 12 amino acids. Trimming removed 4 bases at V and 11 bases at J, with 14 bases between. The CDR3 DNA reads as TGTGCCAGCAGCTCGACACCCTTAGGGGCTTTCTTT. Translated, it gives CASSSTPLGAFF.

This clonotype was detected only a few times. DNA for the CDR3: TGTGCCATCAGACAGGGGGCTTACGAGCAGTACTTC. It is translated as CAIRQGAYEQYF. V is TRBV10-3 and J is TRBJ2-7, with 9 nucleotides matching TRBD1. With 6 bases clipped from V and 4 bases from J, the junction kept 1 base outside the gene matches. From germline, CDR1 is ENHRY and CDR2 SYGVKD. The CDR3 totals 12 residues.

V and J are TRBV20-1 and TRBJ1-6; D is unresolved. This CDR3 contains 13 residues. The V end was cut by 1 base, the J end by 6 bases, with 7 bases between. From germline, CDR1 is DFQATT and CDR2 SNEGSKA (reference sequence). The CDR3 reads CSARVGSNSPLHF. The CDR3 DNA is TGCAGTGCTAGAGTGGGTTCTAATTCACCCCTCCACTTT.

This chain connects TRBV9 to TRBJ2-1, with TRBD2 matching over 14 bases. Germline trimming cut 3 bases from V and 1 base from J; bases unmatched to any gene: 6. CDR3 length: 18 amino acids. Germline V gene lookup returns CDR1 SGDLS and CDR2 YYNGEE. The DNA for the CDR3 is TGTGCCAGCAGCGAGGGACTAGCGGGAGTAGGATCCTACAATGAGCAGTTCTTC. Translation: CASSEGLAGVGSYNEQFF. The full variable domain, completed using reference TRBV9 and TRBJ2-1, is DSGVTQTPKHLITATGQRVTLRCSPRSGDLSVYWYQQSLDQGLQFLIQYYNGEERAKGNILERFSAQQFPDLHSELNLSSLELGDSALYFCASSEGLAGVGSYNEQFFGPGTRLTVL.

This clonotype has a handful of counts. The chain is built from TRBV10-3 and TRBJ1-1; D gene uncertain. V lost 11 bases, J lost 0 bases, and 13 bases lay in between. Looked up from germline, CDR1 is ENHRY and CDR2 is SYGVKD. The length of the CDR3 is 13 residues. The CDR3 sequence is CASGALMNTEAFF. CDR3 sequence (DNA): TGTGCCTCCGGAGCACTGATGAACACTGAAGCTTTCTTT.

The chain couples TRBV30 to TRBJ1-2; tentative D call: TRBD1 (5 bases). Germline CDR1 GTSNPN, CDR2 SVGIG (reference sequence). V was cut by 4 bases and J by 6 bases, with 15 bases left in between. CDR3 size: 13 residues. The CDR3 spells CAWTQGRRDGYTF. CDR3 sequence (DNA): TGTGCCTGGACGCAGGGAAGGAGGGATGGCTACACCTTC.

This clonotype was seen more than once but under ten times. This chain uses TRBV6-2 or TRBV6-3 with TRBJ2-7; 9 positions agree with TRBD1. CDR1 and CDR2 from the germline V gene are MNHEY and SVGEGT. The CDR3 covers 13 residues. Unmatched junction bases numbered 4, after V lost 4 bases and J lost 6 bases. DNA of the CDR3: TGTGCCAGCAGTTTCTCGGACAGGGGCGAGCAGTACTTC. Translated: CASSFSDRGEQYF.

The table lists this clonotype with a few counts. V gene TRBV18 combines with J gene TRBJ2-3; 16 positions agree with TRBD2. Germline V CDR1 and CDR2: KGHSH, LQKENI. The J segment lost 0 bases and the V segment lost 3 bases, leaving 15 bases of the junction unmatched. The CDR3 sequence is 22 residues long. CDR3 region: CASSPGLAGGPFESGSTDTQYF. The CDR3 coding sequence is TGTGCCAGCTCACCGGGACTAGCGGGGGGGCCTTTCGAGTCCGGAAGCACAGATACGCAGTATTTT.

The V gene is TRBV19, the J gene TRBJ2-7; D assignment may be TRBD1 or TRBD2 (5 bases each). Trimming cost V 3 bases and J 7 bases, with 16 bases left between them. Looked up from germline, CDR1 is LNHDA and CDR2 is SQIVND (reference sequence). The CDR3 is 14 amino acids. For the CDR3, the DNA is TGTGCCAGTAGTATCCCGGGACCCTCTCAAGAGCAGTACTTC. Translated, it gives CASSIPGPSQEQYF.

V is TRBV7-2 and J is TRBJ1-3; 9 bases agree with TRBD1. V was clipped by 5 bases and J by 3 bases; unmatched bases: 5. There are 15 residues in the CDR3. Germline V gene data show CDR1 as SGHTA and CDR2 as FQGNSA. CDR3 sequence reads: CASSPDRGNGNTIYF. The CDR3 coding sequence is TGTGCCAGCAGCCCGGACAGGGGAAATGGAAACACCATATATTTT.

This chain uses TRBV29-1 with TRBJ1-5; D perhaps matches TRBD1 (6 bases). Per the germline V gene, CDR1 is SQVTM and CDR2 is ANQGSEA. This CDR3 spans 13 amino acids. Trimming cost V 4 bases and J 3 bases, with 10 bases left between them. The CDR3 reads CSVATGPNQPQHF. The CDR3 nucleotides are TGCAGCGTTGCCACAGGGCCCAATCAGCCCCAGCATTTT.

This clonotype was counted only a few times. The rearrangement joins TRBV5-5 to TRBJ1-6; D might be TRBD1 (5 bases). The ends were cut back, 3 bases at V and 7 bases at J, with 11 bases in the middle. This CDR3 has 14 residues. Germline V gene data show CDR1 as SGHKS and CDR2 as YYEKEE (reference sequence). The CDR3 spells CASSSGLRNSPLHF. The DNA for the CDR3 is TGTGCCAGCAGCTCGGGACTGAGAAATTCACCCCTCCACTTT. Based on the CDR3 plus reference TRBV5-5 and TRBJ1-6, the full variable domain is DAGVTQSPTHLIKTRGQQVTLRCSPISGHKSVSWYQQVLGQGPQFIFQYYEKEERGRGNFPDRFSARQFPNYSSELNVNALLLGDSALYLCASSSGLRNSPLHFGNGTRLTVT.

This clonotype was detected ten times or more. The chain has TRBV5-1 and TRBJ2-7, with TRBD1 matching over 7 bases. V dropped 1 base and J dropped 4; count of bases not matched to a gene: 5. Germline V lookup: CDR1 SGHRS, CDR2 YFSETQ. The CDR3 sequence is 14 residues long. CDR3 sequence reads: CASSLWTGGYEQYF. CDR3 sequence (DNA): TGCGCCAGCAGCTTGTGGACAGGAGGATACGAGCAGTACTTC.

The chain has TRBV30 and TRBJ1-5, with D possibly being TRBD1 (6 bases). Trimming took off 0 bases at V and 0 bases at J, with 15 bases between the two ends. CDR3 length: 17 residues. Germline loops: CDR1 GTSNPN, CDR2 SVGIG (reference sequence). CDR3 bases: TGTGCCTGGAGTGTACATGGTGGGGGGCTTAGCAATCAGCCCCAGCATTTT. Its protein product is CAWSVHGGGLSNQPQHF.

The sample holds a few counts of this clonotype. The V gene is TRBV20-1, the J gene TRBJ2-5, with D possibly TRBD1 on 6 matching bases. The CDR3 runs 14 residues. CDR1 and CDR2 (germline): DFQATT, SNEGSKA (reference sequence). V was clipped by 3 bases and J by 0 bases, with 11 bases between them. CDR3 loop: CSASSWDNQETQYF. CDR3 in DNA: TGCAGTGCTAGTAGCTGGGACAACCAAGAGACCCAGTACTTC.

CDR3 nucleotides: TGTGCCAGCAGACGTCAGACTGCGGCCGGAGGCTCCTACGAGCAGTACTTC. This sequence encodes CASRRQTAAGGSYEQYF. The chain couples TRBV2 to TRBJ2-7, with D possibly TRBD2 on 5 matching bases. V was pared by 6 bases and J by 0 bases, with 21 bases between. The CDR3 runs to 17 residues. The germline gives CDR1 SNHLY, CDR2 FYNNEI. The whole variable domain, remainder taken from reference TRBV2 and TRBJ2-7, is EPEVTQTPSHQVTQMGQEVILRCVPISNHLYFYWYRQILGQKVEFLVSFYNNEISEKSEIFDDQFSVERPDGSNFTLKIRSTKLEDSAMYFCASRRQTAAGGSYEQYFGPGTRLTVT.

There are a few counts of this clonotype. The chain couples TRBV3-1 to TRBJ2-1; the D is unclear. V was clipped by 2 bases and J by 9 bases, with 8 bases between them. Germline loops: CDR1 LGHDT, CDR2 YNNKEL (reference sequence). This CDR3 contains 12 residues. CDR3 coding DNA: TGTGCCAGCAGCCAAACATCTGGTGAGCAGTTCTTC. This sequence encodes CASSQTSGEQFF.